These 11 T cell receptor beta chains were all obtained from the same sample, sequenced in a study of blood T cell repertoires in COVID-19. Here immunoSEQ multiplex PCR was the method, and the copy in TCRdb shows in-frame clones only, minus some. The sample contains around 71,000 clones, about 80% of which appear only once. The sequencing sample was made of peripheral blood. The receptors come from a man between 65 and 79 years old with acute or convalescent COVID-19.

The CDR3 spells CASSEPETDTQYF. The CDR3 DNA reads TGTGCCAGCAGTGAACCCGAGACAGATACGCAGTATTTT. The V gene is TRBV2, the J gene TRBJ2-3; D remains ambiguous. The CDR3 spans 13 residues. The V and J ends lost 2 bases and 3 bases respectively, with 6 bases between them. The germline CDR1 and CDR2 sequences are SNHLY and FYNNEI. The variable domain in full, with the rest retrieved from reference TRBV2 and TRBJ2-3, is EPEVTQTPSHQVTQMGQEVILRCVPISNHLYFYWYRQILGQKVEFLVSFYNNEISEKSEIFDDQFSVERPDGSNFTLKIRSTKLEDSAMYFCASSEPETDTQYFGPGTRLTVL.

CDR3 loop: CASSLTQDRVIGGYTF. CDR3 coding DNA: TGCGCCAGCAGCTTGACCCAGGACAGGGTGATCGGGGGCTACACCTTC. The chain combines TRBV5-1 with TRBJ1-2; 8 bases fit TRBD1. Germline CDR1 SGHRS, CDR2 YFSETQ. The CDR3 is 16 residues long. Trimming at V came to 1 base and at J to 8 bases, leaving 13 bases not matched to a gene. Based on the CDR3 plus reference TRBV5-1 and TRBJ1-2, the full variable domain is KAGVTQTPRYLIKTRGQQVTLSCSPISGHRSVSWYQQTPGQGLQFLFEYFSETQRNKGNFPGRFSGRQFSNSRSEMNVSTLELGDSALYLCASSLTQDRVIGGYTFGSGTRLTVV.

The chain combines TRBV5-4 with TRBJ2-5, with D perhaps TRBD2 (6 bases). Trimming left V 6 bases short and J 5 bases short, with 14 bases between. Germline V CDR1 and CDR2: SGHNT, YYREEE (reference sequence). This CDR3 is 13 amino acids long. The DNA of the CDR3 is TGTGCCAGCAAAAGGGACTTGGAGGAGACCCAGTACTTC. Translated, it gives CASKRDLEETQYF.

The rearrangement joins TRBV5-1 to TRBJ1-1, with 11 bases aligning to TRBD1. J was trimmed by 4 bases and V by 4 bases; bases with no gene match: 9. CDR1 and CDR2 from the germline V gene are SGHRS and YFSETQ. The CDR3 consists of 16 residues. In nucleotides, the CDR3 is TGCGCCAGCAGCGGTATGGGACAGGGGGAGGTCACTGAAGCTTTCTTT. Its protein product is CASSGMGQGEVTEAFF.

Only one count was recorded for this clone. V is TRBV7-3 and J is TRBJ2-3, with 7 bases matching TRBD2. V shed 1 base, J shed 3 bases, and the junction held 10 bases outside the gene matches. This CDR3 has 17 residues. CDR1 is SGHTA, CDR2 FQGTGA, per germline. The CDR3 DNA reads TGTGCCAGCAGCTTAAGTTCGGCGGGAGTAGCGACAGATACGCAGTATTTT. This gives the protein CASSLSSAGVATDTQYF.

The genes are TRBV28 and TRBJ1-1; 8 positions agree with TRBD1. Germline trimming cut 6 bases from V and 4 bases from J; bases unmatched to any gene: 13. The germline V gene has CDR1 MDHEN and CDR2 SYDVKM. There are 16 residues in the CDR3. The CDR3 loop reads CASRLLRTGSRTEAFF. CDR3 nucleotides: TGTGCCAGCAGGCTACTTAGGACAGGGTCTCGCACTGAAGCTTTCTTT.

V and J are TRBV7-2 and TRBJ2-3; tentative D call: TRBD1 (6 bases). With 3 bases removed from V and 2 bases from J, the gap between germline ends came to 9 bases. The CDR3 loop spans 14 amino acids. Looked up from germline, CDR1 is SGHTA and CDR2 is FQGNSA. Here the CDR3 DNA reads TGTGCCAGCAGCTTCCGGGACAACACAGATACGCAGTATTTT. Protein sequence: CASSFRDNTDTQYF.

The chain recombines TRBV7-2 with TRBJ2-6; possible D gene TRBD2, 6 bases. V was shortened by 5 bases and J by 3 bases, with 14 bases between the two germline ends. The CDR3 extends over 16 amino acids. Germline V gene data show CDR1 as SGHTA and CDR2 as FQGNSA. This chain's CDR3 is CASSPRRGSGANVLTF. In DNA form, the CDR3 reads TGTGCCAGCAGCCCGAGGCGGGGAAGTGGGGCCAACGTCCTGACTTTC.

The V and J genes are TRBV29-1 and TRBJ1-2; tentatively, D is TRBD1 (5 bases). V lost 0 bases to trimming and J lost 3 bases, with 11 bases between them. There are 14 residues in the CDR3. Germline V gene sequence: CDR1 SQVTM, CDR2 ANQGSEA. CDR3 in DNA: TGCAGCGTTGAAGATGGGGAGGGGTACTATGGCTACACCTTC. Its translation: CSVEDGEGYYGYTF. The full variable domain, completed using reference TRBV29-1 and TRBJ1-2, is SAVISQKPSRDICQRGTSLTIQCQVDSQVTMMFWYRQQPGQSLTLIATANQGSEATYESGFVIDKFPISRPNLTFSTLTVSNMSPEDSSIYLCSVEDGEGYYGYTFGSGTRLTVV.

This clone has only a few counts. The chain recombines TRBV28 with TRBJ1-3; D unresolved. The length of the CDR3 is 15 residues. CDR1 and CDR2 from the germline V gene are MDHEN and SYDVKM. The V and J ends lost 6 bases and 4 bases respectively, with 16 bases between them. The CDR3 sequence: CASSRSSPAGNTIYF. The CDR3 nucleotides are TGTGCCAGCAGCCGGTCTAGCCCAGCAGGAAACACCATATATTTT.

The gene calls are TRBV6-2 or TRBV6-3 and TRBJ1-2; weak D call: TRBD1 (6 bases). Germline-derived CDR1 and CDR2 are MNHEY and SVGEGT. Deletions cut 0 bases from V and 12 bases from J, with 14 bases between. The CDR3 is made up of 13 amino acids. The CDR3 loop reads CASSYSTRQDNTF. In DNA, the CDR3 is TGTGCCAGCAGTTACTCCACCCGACAGGATAACACCTTC.